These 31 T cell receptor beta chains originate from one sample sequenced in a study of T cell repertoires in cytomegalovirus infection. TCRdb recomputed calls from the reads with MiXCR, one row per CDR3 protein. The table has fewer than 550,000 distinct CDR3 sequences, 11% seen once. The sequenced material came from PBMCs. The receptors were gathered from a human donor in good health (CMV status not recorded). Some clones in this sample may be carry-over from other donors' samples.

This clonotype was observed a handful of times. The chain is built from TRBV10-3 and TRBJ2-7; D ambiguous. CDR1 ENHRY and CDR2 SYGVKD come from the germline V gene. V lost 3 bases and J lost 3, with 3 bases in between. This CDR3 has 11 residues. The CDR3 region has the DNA TGTGCCATCAGTGATCTCTACGAGCAGTACTTC. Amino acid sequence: CAISDLYEQYF.

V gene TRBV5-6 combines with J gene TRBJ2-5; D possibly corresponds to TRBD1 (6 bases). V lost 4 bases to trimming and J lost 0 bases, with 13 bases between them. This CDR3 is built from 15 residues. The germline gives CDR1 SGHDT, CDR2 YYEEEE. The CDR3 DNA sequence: TGTGCCAGCAGCCCACCGGGACAACACCAAGAGACCCAGTACTTC. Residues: CASSPPGQHQETQYF.

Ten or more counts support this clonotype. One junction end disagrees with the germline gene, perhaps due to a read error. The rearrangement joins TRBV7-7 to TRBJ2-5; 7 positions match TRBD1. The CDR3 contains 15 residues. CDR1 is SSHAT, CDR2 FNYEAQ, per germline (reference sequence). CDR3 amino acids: CASSLDLGQSWTQYF. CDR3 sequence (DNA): TGTGCTAGCAGCTTAGACCTGGGACAGTCGTGGACCCAGTACTTC.

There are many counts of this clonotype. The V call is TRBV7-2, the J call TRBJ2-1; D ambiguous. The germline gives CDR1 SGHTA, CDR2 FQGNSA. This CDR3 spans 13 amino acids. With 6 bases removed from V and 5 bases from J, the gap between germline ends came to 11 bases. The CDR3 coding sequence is TGTGCCAGCAGGTCTGGCATCAACAATGAGCAGTTCTTC. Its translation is CASRSGINNEQFF.

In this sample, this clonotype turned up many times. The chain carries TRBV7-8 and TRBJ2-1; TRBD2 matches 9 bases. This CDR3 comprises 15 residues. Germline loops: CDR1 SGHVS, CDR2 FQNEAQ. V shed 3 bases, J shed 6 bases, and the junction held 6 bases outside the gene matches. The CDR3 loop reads CASSLAGGPRNEQFF. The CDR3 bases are TGTGCCAGCAGCTTGGCGGGAGGGCCTCGCAATGAGCAGTTCTTC.

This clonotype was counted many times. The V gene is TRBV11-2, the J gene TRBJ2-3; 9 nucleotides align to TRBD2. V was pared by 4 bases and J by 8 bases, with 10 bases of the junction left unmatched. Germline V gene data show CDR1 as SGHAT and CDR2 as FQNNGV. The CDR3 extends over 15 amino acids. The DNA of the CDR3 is TGTGCCAGCAGCTCTAGCGGGGCCTACGGGGGTACGCAGTATTTT. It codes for CASSSSGAYGGTQYF.

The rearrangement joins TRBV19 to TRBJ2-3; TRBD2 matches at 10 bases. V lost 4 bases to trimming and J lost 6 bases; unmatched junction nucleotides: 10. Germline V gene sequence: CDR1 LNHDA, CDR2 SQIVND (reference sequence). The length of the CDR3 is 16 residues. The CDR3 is CASSTPQAGGPDTQYF. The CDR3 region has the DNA TGTGCCAGTAGTACACCTCAAGCGGGGGGGCCCGATACGCAGTATTTT.

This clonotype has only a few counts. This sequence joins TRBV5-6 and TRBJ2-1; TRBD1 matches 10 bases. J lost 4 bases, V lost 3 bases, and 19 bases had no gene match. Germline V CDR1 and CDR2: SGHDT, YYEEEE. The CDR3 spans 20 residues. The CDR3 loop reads CASSSLLRRLDRGRYNEQFF. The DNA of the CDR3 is TGTGCCAGCAGCTCTCTTCTCCGCCGTTTAGACAGGGGGCGTTACAATGAGCAGTTCTTC.

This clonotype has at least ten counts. The CDR3: CASSISGLYEQYF. CDR3 sequence (DNA): TGTGCCAGCAGCATCTCGGGGCTCTACGAGCAGTACTTC. The chain carries TRBV5-6 and TRBJ2-7, with D perhaps matching TRBD1 or TRBD2 (5 bases each). CDR3 size: 13 residues. CDR1 is SGHDT, CDR2 YYEEEE, per germline. V was shortened by 4 bases and J by 3 bases, with 11 bases between the two germline ends.

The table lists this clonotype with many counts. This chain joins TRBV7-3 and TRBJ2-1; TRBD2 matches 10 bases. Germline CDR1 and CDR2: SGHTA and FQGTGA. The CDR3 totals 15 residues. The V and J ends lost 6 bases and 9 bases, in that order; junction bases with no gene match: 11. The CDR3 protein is CASRQAASGSGEQFF. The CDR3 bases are TGTGCCAGCAGGCAAGCCGCTAGCGGGAGCGGTGAGCAGTTCTTC.

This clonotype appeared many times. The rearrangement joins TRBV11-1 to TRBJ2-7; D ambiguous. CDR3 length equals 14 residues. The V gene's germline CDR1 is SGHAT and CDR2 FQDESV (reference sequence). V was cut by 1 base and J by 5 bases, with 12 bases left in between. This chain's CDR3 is CASSLGPSKDEQYF. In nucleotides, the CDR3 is TGTGCCAGCAGCTTAGGACCGTCCAAGGACGAGCAGTACTTC.

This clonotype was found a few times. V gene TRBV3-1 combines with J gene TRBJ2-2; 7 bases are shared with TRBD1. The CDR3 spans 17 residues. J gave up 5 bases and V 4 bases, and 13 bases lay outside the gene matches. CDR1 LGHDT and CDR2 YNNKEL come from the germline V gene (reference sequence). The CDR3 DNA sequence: TGTGCCAGCAGCCCCACCCAAACCACGACAGGGACCGGGGAGCTGTTTTTT. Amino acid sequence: CASSPTQTTTGTGELFF. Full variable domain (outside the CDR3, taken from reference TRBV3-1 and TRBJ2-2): DTAVSQTPKYLVTQMGNDKSIKCEQNLGHDTMYWYKQDSKKFLKIMFSYNNKELIINETVPNRFSPKSPDKAHLNLHINSLELGDSAVYFCASSPTQTTTGTGELFFGEGSRLTVL.

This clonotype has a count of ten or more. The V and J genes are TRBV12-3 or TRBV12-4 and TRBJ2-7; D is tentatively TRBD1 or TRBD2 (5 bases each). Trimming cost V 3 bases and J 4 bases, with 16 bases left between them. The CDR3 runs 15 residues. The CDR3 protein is CASSFGGDNGYEQYF. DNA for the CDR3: TGTGCCAGCAGTTTTGGGGGAGATAACGGTTACGAGCAGTACTTC.

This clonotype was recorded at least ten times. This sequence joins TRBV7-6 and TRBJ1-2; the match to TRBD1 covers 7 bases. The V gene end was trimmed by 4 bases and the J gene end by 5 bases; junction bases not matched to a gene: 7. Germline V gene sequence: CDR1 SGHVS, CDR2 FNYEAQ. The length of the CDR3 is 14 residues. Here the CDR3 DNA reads TGTGCCAGCAGCTCCATAGGGGGCAGTTATGGCTACACCTTC. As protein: CASSSIGGSYGYTF.

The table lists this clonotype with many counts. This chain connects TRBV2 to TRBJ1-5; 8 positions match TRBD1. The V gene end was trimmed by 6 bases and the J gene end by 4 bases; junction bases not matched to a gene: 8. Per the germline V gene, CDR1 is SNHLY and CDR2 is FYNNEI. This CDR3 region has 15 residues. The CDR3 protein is CASRPGQASNQPQHF. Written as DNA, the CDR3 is TGTGCCAGCAGACCGGGACAGGCATCTAATCAGCCCCAGCATTTT.

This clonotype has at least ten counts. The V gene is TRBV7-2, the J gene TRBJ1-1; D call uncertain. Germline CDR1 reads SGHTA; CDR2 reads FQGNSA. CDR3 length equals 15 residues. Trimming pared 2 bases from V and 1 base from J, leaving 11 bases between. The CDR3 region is CASSLLGRANTEAFF. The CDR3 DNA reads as TGTGCCAGCAGCTTATTAGGACGGGCGAACACTGAAGCTTTCTTT. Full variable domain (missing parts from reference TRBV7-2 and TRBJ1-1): GAGVSQSPSNKVTEKGKDVELRCDPISGHTALYWYRQSLGQGLEFLIYFQGNSAPDKSGLPSDRFSAERTGGSVSTLTIQRTQQEDSAVYLCASSLLGRANTEAFFGQGTRLTVV.

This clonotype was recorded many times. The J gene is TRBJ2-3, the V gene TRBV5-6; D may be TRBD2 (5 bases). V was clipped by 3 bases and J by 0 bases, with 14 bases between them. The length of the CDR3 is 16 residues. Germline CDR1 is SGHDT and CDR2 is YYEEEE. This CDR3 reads CASSSTLADSTDTQYF. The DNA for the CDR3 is TGTGCCAGCAGCTCCACCCTAGCAGATAGCACAGATACGCAGTATTTT.

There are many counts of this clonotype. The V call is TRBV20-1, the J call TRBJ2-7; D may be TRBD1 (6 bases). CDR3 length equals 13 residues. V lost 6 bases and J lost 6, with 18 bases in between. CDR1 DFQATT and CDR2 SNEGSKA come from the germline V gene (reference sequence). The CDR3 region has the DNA TGCAGTGCCCCCCTAACAGGGAGAAGCGAGCAGTACTTC. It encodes CSAPLTGRSEQYF.

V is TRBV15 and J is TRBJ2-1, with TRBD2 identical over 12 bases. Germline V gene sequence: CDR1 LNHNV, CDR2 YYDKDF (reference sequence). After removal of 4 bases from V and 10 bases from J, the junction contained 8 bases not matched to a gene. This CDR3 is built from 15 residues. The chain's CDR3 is CATSTSRLAGDEQFF. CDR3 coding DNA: TGTGCCACCAGCACTAGTAGACTAGCGGGAGACGAGCAGTTCTTC.

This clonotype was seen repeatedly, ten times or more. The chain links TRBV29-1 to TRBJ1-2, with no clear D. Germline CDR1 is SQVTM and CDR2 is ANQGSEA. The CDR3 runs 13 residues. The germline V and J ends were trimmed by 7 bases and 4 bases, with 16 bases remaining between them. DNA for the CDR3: TGCAGCGCCGCAAGGGCAGATAGCTATGGCTACACCTTC. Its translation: CSAARADSYGYTF.

CDR3 coding DNA: TGCAGCGGCACGGGACACCTGAACACTGAAGCTTTCTTT. Its translation: CSGTGHLNTEAFF. J is TRBJ1-1 and V is TRBV29-1; D possibly corresponds to TRBD1 (6 bases). The CDR3 extends over 13 amino acids. Trimming took 7 bases from V and 0 from J, leaving 12 bases between them. From germline, CDR1 is SQVTM and CDR2 ANQGSEA.

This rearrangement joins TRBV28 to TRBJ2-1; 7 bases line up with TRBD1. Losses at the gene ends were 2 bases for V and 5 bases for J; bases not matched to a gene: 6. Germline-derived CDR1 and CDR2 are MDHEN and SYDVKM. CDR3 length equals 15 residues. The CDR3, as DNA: TGTGCCAGCAGTTTAAACGGACAGGTCAACAATGAGCAGTTCTTC. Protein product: CASSLNGQVNNEQFF.

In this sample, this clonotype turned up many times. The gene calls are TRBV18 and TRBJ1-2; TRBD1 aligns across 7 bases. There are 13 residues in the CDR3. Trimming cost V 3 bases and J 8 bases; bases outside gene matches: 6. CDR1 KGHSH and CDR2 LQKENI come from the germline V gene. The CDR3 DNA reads TGTGCCAGCTCACCCGAGAGAGGGGGCGGCTACACCTTC. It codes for CASSPERGGGYTF.

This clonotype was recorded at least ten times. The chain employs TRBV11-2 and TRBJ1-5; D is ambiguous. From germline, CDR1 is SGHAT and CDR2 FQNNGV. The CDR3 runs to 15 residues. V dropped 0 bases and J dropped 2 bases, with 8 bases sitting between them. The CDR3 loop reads CASSLDGRGNQPQHF. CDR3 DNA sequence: TGTGCCAGCAGCTTAGATGGACGTGGCAATCAGCCCCAGCATTTT.

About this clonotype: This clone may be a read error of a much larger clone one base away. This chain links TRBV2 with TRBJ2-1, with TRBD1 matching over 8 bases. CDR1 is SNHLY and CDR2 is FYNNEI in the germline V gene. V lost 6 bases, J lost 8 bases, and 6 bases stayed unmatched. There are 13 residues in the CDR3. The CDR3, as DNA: TGTGCCAGCAGCCCATCACAGGGGGATGAGCAGTTCTTC. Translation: CASSPSQGDEQFF. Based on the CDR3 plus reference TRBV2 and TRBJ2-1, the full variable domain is EPEVTQTPSHQVTQMGQEVILRCVPISNHLYFYWYRQILGQKVEFLVSFYNNEISEKSEIFDDQFSVERPDGSNFTLKIRSTKLEDSAMYFCASSPSQGDEQFFGPGTRLTVL.

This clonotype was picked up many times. The CDR3 loop reads CASSLGRLAIQFF. The CDR3 bases are TGTGCCAGCAGCTTAGGGCGACTAGCGATACAGTTCTTC. The chain employs TRBV7-2 and TRBJ2-1; 8 nucleotides match TRBD2. This CDR3 region has 13 residues. From germline, CDR1 is SGHTA and CDR2 FQGNSA. V shed 1 base, J shed 13 bases, and the junction held 6 bases outside the gene matches. The complete variable domain, with remaining parts taken from reference TRBV7-2 and TRBJ2-1, reads GAGVSQSPSNKVTEKGKDVELRCDPISGHTALYWYRQSLGQGLEFLIYFQGNSAPDKSGLPSDRFSAERTGGSVSTLTIQRTQQEDSAVYLCASSLGRLAIQFFGPGTRLTVL.

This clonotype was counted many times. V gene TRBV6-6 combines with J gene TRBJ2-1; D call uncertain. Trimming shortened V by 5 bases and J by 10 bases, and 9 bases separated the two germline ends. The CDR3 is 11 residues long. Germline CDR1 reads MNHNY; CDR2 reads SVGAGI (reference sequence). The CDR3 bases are TGTGCCAGCAGTACCCTGGTGGAGCAGTTCTTC. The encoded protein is CASSTLVEQFF.

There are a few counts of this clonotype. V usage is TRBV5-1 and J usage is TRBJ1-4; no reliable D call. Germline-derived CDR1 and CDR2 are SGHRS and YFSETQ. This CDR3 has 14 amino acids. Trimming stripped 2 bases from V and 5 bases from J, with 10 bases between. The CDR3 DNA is TGCGCCAGCAGCTTTCGCCACGGGAATGAAAAACTGTTTTTT. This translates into CASSFRHGNEKLFF.

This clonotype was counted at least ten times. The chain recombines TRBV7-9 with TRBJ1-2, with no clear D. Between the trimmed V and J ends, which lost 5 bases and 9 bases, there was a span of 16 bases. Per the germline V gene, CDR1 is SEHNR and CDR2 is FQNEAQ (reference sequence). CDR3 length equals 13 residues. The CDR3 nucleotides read TGTGCCAGCAGCCTTACCCCGGCCGCGAGCTACACCTTC. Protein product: CASSLTPAASYTF.

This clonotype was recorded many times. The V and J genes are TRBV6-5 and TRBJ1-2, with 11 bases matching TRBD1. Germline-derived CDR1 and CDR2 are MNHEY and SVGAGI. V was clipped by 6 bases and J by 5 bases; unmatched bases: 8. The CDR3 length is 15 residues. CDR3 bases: TGTGCCAGCAGGGTTGGACAGGGGGCTTGGTATGGCTACACCTTC. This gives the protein CASRVGQGAWYGYTF.

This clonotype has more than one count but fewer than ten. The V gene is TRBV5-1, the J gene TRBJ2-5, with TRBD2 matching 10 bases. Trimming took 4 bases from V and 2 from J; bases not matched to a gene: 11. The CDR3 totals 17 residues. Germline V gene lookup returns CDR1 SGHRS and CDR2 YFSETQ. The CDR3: CASSAPTSGTLQETQYF. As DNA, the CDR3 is TGCGCCAGCAGCGCACCTACTAGCGGGACCTTGCAAGAGACCCAGTACTTC.